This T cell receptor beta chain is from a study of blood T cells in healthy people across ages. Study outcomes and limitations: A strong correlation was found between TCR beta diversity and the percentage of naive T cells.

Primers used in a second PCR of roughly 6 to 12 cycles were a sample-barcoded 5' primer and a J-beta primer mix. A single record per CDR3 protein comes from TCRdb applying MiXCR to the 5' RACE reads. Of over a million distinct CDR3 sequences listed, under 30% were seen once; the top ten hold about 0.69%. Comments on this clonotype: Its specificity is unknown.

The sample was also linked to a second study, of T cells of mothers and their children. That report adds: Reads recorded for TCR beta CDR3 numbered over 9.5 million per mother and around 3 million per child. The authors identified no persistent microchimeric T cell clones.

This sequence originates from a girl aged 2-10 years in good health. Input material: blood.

The CDR3 loop is CASSQDRAFEKLFF. For the CDR3, the DNA is TGCGCCAGCAGCCAAGACAGGGCATTTGAAAAACTGTTTTTT. This chain uses TRBV4-1 with TRBJ1-4; D may be TRBD1 (5 bases). This CDR3 spans 14 amino acids. Germline assignment: CDR1 MGHRA and CDR2 YSYEKL. The ends were cut back, 0 bases at V and 7 bases at J, with 9 bases in the middle.